This T cell receptor (beta chain) was sequenced in a study of cytomegalovirus exposure and HLA in healthy donors. About the research overall: The 110 or so validation repertoires used a platform that matched the one used for the approximately 610 first-cohort repertoires, as a later analysis reported.

It was the approximately 120-subject validation cohort, separate from the approximately 680-subject first cohort, to which the donors belonged. In germline, CDR1 is SGHDT, CDR2 YYEEEE. The CDR3 has 15 amino acids. V dropped 0 bases and J dropped 0 bases, with 8 bases sitting between them. The table came from immunoSEQ multiplex PCR; TCRdb's copy has only in-frame clones and leaves some out. Of about 98,000 clones listed, more than 85% are singletons. Sequenced sample: PBMCs. The rearrangement links TRBV5-6 to TRBJ2-3; D is undetermined. This receptor was taken from a man between 18 and 35 years old in good health and CMV-seropositive. CDR3 amino acids: CASSLVRFSTDTQYF. The DNA for the CDR3 is TGTGCCAGCAGCTTGGTGCGGTTTAGCACAGATACGCAGTATTTT.